The present entry profiles one TCR beta chain with its context. The entry originates in a study of blood T cell repertoires in COVID-19. TCRdb keeps only in-frame clones here, not all; method: immunoSEQ multiplex PCR. Of 250,000 to 300,000 clones in the sample, over 75% are singletons; the top ten hold roughly 0.8%. Material for sequencing was peripheral blood. The TCR originated in a woman younger than 45 with acute or convalescent COVID-19.

The CDR3 nucleotides read TGCGCCAGCAGTGAGTGGAACGCAGGGGAGCAGTTCTTC. The encoded protein is CASSEWNAGEQFF. This chain connects TRBV10-1 to TRBJ2-1; D perhaps matches TRBD1 (5 bases). CDR1 and CDR2 (germline): WNHNN, SYGVQD (reference sequence). The CDR3 loop spans 13 amino acids. V gave up 1 base and J gave up 10 bases, with 11 bases separating them.